This entry lists 8 T cell receptor beta chains sequenced from one sample in a study of spatial heterogeneity in lung cancer. Described time point: sample taken at primary tumor resection. From the 5' RACE reads, TCRdb called clonotypes with MiXCR, one entry per CDR3 protein. The data hold 1,600 or so distinct CDR3 sequences, with around 5% observed a single time. The material sequenced was normal lung tissue next to the tumor, taken at surgery. These TCRs come from a female donor with early-stage non-small cell lung cancer.

This clonotype is judged medium-sized. The gene calls are TRBV6-4 and TRBJ1-4; D remains ambiguous. Germline-derived CDR1 and CDR2 are MRHNA and SNTAGT. Trimming stripped 2 bases from V and 5 bases from J, with 6 bases between. The CDR3 length is 13 residues. In DNA, the CDR3 is TGTGCCAGCAGTGACAGGGTGAATGAAAAACTGTTTTTT. It encodes CASSDRVNEKLFF.

Relative to its sample, this clonotype is medium-sized. The chain couples TRBV12-3 or TRBV12-4 to TRBJ1-6; 7 bases fit TRBD1. CDR3 length: 14 amino acids. Trimming removed 6 bases from V and 6 bases from J; junction bases left unmatched: 5. Here the CDR3 DNA reads TGTGCCAGCAGGTCAGGGGGTTTTAATTCACCCCTCCACTTT. Its translation is CASRSGGFNSPLHF.

By share of the sample, this clonotype is large. The J gene is TRBJ1-5, the V gene TRBV18; possibly TRBD1 for D (6 bases). Trimming left V 3 bases short and J 7 bases short, with 16 bases between. The CDR3 totals 15 residues. CDR1 and CDR2 (germline): KGHSH, LQKENI. The CDR3 spells CASSPETGLGQPQHF. The DNA for the CDR3 is TGTGCCAGCTCACCTGAGACAGGATTAGGACAGCCCCAGCATTTT.

By sample share, this clonotype is medium-sized. The chain carries TRBV7-6 and TRBJ1-1; perhaps TRBD1 as D (6 bases). V lost 5 bases to trimming and J lost 1 base, with 11 bases between them. Germline-derived CDR1 and CDR2 are SGHVS and FNYEAQ. The CDR3 extends over 14 amino acids. In DNA, the CDR3 is TGTGCCAGCAGCCGCCCGGGACAGAACACTGAAGCTTTCTTT. Translated, it gives CASSRPGQNTEAFF.

By share, this clonotype counts as medium-sized. V usage is TRBV12-3 or TRBV12-4 and J usage is TRBJ1-5; D not certain. Trimming took off 6 bases at V and 4 bases at J, with 10 bases between the two ends. The CDR3 sequence is 13 residues long. The CDR3 sequence: CASSPKTNQPQHF. In DNA, the CDR3 is TGTGCCAGCAGCCCTAAGACGAATCAGCCCCAGCATTTT.

Within the sample, this clonotype is medium-sized. The junction and the germline gene differ at one end; a read error may be behind it. V usage is TRBV20-1 and J usage is TRBJ2-3; the D call may be TRBD1 or TRBD2 (5 bases each). CDR3 size: 11 residues. CDR1 DFQATT and CDR2 SNEGSKA come from the germline V gene (reference sequence). This CDR3 reads CSAGERGGQYF. CDR3 in DNA: TGCAGTGCTGGAGAGAGGGGTGGGCAGTATTTT.

By sample share, this clonotype is large (0.1 to 1%). This CDR3 is CASSSISGVGETQYF. The CDR3 DNA follows: TGTGCCAGCAGCTCTATTTCGGGGGTGGGCGAGACCCAGTACTTC. This rearrangement joins TRBV5-4 to TRBJ2-5, with D possibly TRBD2 on 6 matching bases. V shed 3 bases and J shed 5 bases, with 17 bases lying between them. CDR3 length equals 15 residues. Germline V CDR1 and CDR2: SGHNT, YYREEE (reference sequence).

This clonotype came up many times. CDR3 protein: CASSPQALSYNEQFF. The CDR3 nucleotides are TGTGCCAGCAGTCCCCAGGCCCTATCCTACAATGAGCAGTTCTTC. V gene TRBV7-2 combines with J gene TRBJ2-1; unclear D gene. V lost 6 bases and J 1 base, leaving 13 bases between the germline ends. In germline, CDR1 is SGHTA, CDR2 FQGNSA. This CDR3 spans 15 amino acids.